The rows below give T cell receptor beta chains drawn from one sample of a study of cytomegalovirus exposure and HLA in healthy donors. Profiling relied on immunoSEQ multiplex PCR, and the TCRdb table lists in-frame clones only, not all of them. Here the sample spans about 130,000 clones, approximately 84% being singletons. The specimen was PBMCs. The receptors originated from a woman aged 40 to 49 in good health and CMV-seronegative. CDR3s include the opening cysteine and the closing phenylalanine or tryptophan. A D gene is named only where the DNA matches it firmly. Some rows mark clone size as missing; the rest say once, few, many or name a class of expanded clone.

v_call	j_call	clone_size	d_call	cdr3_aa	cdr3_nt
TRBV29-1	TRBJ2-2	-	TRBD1	CSVFGQGGTGELFF	TGCAGCGTCTTCGGACAGGGAGGCACCGGGGAGCTGTTTTTT
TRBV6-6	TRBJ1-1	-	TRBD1	CASRGQMNTEAFF	TGTGCCAGCCGGGGACAGATGAACACTGAAGCTTTCTTT
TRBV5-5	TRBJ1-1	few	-	CASSFSRGGNTEAFF	TGTGCCAGCAGCTTCTCTCGCGGCGGGAACACTGAAGCTTTCTTT
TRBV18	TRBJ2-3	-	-	CASSPPGGGSATDTQYF	TGTGCCAGCTCACCACCAGGGGGGGGCTCTGCCACAGATACGCAGTATTTT
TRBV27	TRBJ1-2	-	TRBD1	CASSLKGGASNYGYTF	TGTGCCAGCAGTTTAAAAGGGGGCGCGAGTAACTATGGCTACACCTTC
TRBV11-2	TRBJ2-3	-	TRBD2	CASSPLAGGTDTQYF	TGTGCCAGCAGCCCCCTAGCGGGTGGAACAGATACGCAGTATTTT
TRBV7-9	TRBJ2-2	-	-	CASSPRGRETGELFF	TGTGCCAGCAGCCCGCGGGGTCGGGAGACCGGGGAGCTGTTTTTT
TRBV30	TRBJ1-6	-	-	CAWRVRSRSPLHF	TGTGCCTGGAGGGTGCGGTCTCGGTCACCCCTCCACTTT
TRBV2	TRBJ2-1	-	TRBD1	CASTTDRVNEQFF	TGTGCCAGCACTACGGACAGGGTAAATGAGCAGTTCTTC
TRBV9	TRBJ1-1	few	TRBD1	CASSVLTGGTEAFF	TGTGCCAGCAGCGTGCTGACAGGGGGCACTGAAGCTTTCTTT
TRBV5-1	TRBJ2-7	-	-	CASNVGWGGYEQYF	TGCGCCAGCAACGTAGGCTGGGGCGGCTACGAGCAGTACTTC
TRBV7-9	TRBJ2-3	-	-	CASSPSRLSDTQYF	TGTGCCAGCAGCCCGAGTAGACTTTCGGATACGCAGTATTTT
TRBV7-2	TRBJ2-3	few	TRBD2	CASSLDWGLAARTDTQYF	TGTGCCAGCAGCTTAGATTGGGGTCTAGCGGCCCGCACAGATACGCAGTATTTT